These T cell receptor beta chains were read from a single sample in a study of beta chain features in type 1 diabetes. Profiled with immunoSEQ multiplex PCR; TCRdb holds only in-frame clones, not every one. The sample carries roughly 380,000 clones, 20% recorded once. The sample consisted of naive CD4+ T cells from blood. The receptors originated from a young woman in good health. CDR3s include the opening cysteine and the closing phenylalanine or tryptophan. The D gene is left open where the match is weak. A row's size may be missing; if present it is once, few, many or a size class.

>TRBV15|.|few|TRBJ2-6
CATSVRGRGGANVLTF
TGTGCCACCAGCGTCCGGGGCCGGGGGGGGGCCAACGTCCTGACTTTC
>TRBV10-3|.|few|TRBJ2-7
CAIQRRGGPYEQYF
TGTGCCATCCAACGGAGGGGGGGGCCCTACGAGCAGTACTTC
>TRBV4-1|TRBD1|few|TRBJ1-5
CASSQGQGVDQPQHF
TGCGCCAGCAGCCAAGGACAGGGGGTAGATCAGCCCCAGCATTTT
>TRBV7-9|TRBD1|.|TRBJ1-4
CASSQRTGEKLFF
TGTGCCAGCAGCCAGAGGACAGGGGAAAAACTGTTTTTT
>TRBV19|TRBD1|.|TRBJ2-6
CASSSYLGQGTGANVLTF
TGTGCCAGTAGTTCTTACCTGGGACAGGGCACTGGGGCCAACGTCCTGACTTTC
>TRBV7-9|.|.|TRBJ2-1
CASSLGTGNYNEQFF
TGTGCCAGCAGCTTAGGTACAGGGAACTACAATGAGCAGTTCTTC
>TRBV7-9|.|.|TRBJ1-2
CASSPGGSSANYGYTF
TGTGCCAGCAGCCCCGGGGGTTCATCAGCTAACTATGGCTACACCTTC
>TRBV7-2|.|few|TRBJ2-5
CASSDWETQYF
TGTGCCAGCAGCGACTGGGAGACCCAGTACTTC
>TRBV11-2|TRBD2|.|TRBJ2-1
CASSVGLARKSVGNEQFF
TGTGCCAGCAGCGTGGGACTAGCGAGGAAATCGGTGGGCAATGAGCAGTTCTTC
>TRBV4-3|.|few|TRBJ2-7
CASSQTIRGSYEQYF
TGCGCCAGCAGCCAAACCATTCGGGGGTCCTACGAGCAGTACTTC
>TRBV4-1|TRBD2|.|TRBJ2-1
CASSQPGLAGGGTYNEQFF
TGCGCCAGCAGCCAACCGGGACTAGCGGGGGGAGGCACCTACAATGAGCAGTTCTTC
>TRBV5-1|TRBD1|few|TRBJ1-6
CASSLGTGRNSPLHF
TGCGCCAGCAGCCTAGGGACAGGGCGGAATTCACCCCTCCACTTT
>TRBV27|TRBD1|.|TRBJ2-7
CASCRRQGVEQYF
TGTGCCAGCTGCCGGAGACAGGGCGTCGAGCAGTACTTC
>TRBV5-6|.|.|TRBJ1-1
CASSLERGAGTEAFF
TGTGCCAGCAGCTTGGAGCGGGGTGCGGGCACTGAAGCTTTCTTT
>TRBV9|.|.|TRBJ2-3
CASSPREGRRVDTQYF
TGTGCCAGCAGCCCCCGAGAGGGACGGAGGGTCGATACGCAGTATTTT
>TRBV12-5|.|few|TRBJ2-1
CASGGRGLASSYNEQFF
TGTGCTAGTGGCGGGAGAGGACTTGCGAGCTCCTACAATGAGCAGTTCTTC
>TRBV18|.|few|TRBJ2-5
CASSPSGQETQYF
TGTGCCAGCTCACCATCGGGGCAAGAGACCCAGTACTTC
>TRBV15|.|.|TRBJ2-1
CATRESGLSYNEQFF
TGTGCCACCAGAGAGAGCGGCCTCTCCTACAATGAGCAGTTCTTC
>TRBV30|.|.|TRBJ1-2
CAWSPRANYGYTF
TGTGCCTGGAGTCCGAGGGCTAACTATGGCTACACCTTC
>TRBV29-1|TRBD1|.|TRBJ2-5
CSVDFGQGSETQYF
TGCAGCGTTGACTTTGGACAGGGGTCCGAGACCCAGTACTTC
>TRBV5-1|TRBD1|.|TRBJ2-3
CATNSGTGALTDTQYF
TGCGCCACCAATTCCGGGACAGGGGCACTCACAGATACGCAGTATTTT
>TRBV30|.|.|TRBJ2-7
CAWRSGLVYEQYF
TGTGCCTGGAGATCAGGGCTAGTCTACGAGCAGTACTTC
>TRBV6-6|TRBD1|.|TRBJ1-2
CASSGAGTGKYGYTF
TGTGCCAGCAGTGGGGCCGGGACAGGGAAATATGGCTACACCTTC
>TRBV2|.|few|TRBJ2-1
CASSVPASGSGEQFF
TGTGCCAGCAGTGTTCCGGCCTCAGGAAGTGGTGAGCAGTTCTTC
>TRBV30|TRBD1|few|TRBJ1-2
CAWSARRTGGASRYGYTF
TGTGCCTGGAGTGCTCGGAGGACAGGGGGCGCCTCCCGCTATGGCTACACCTTC
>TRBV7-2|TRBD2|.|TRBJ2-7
CASSQGGSSYEQYF
TGTGCCAGCAGTCAAGGCGGGAGCTCCTACGAGCAGTACTTC
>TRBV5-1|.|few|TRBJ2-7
CASSLVQGPYEQYF
TGCGCCAGCAGCTTGGTCCAGGGTCCCTACGAGCAGTACTTC
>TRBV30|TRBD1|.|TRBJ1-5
CAWSGGSTGSQPQHF
TGTGCCTGGAGTGGTGGCTCGACAGGGAGTCAGCCCCAGCATTTT
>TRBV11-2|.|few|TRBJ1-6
CASSPGQSHSPLHF
TGTGCCAGCAGTCCCGGACAGTCCCATTCACCCCTCCACTTT
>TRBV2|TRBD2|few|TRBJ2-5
CASSRQGTSKETQYF
TGTGCCAGCAGTCGGCAGGGGACTAGCAAAGAGACCCAGTACTTC
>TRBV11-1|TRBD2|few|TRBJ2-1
CASSFSGISYNEQFF
TGTGCCAGCAGCTTTAGCGGGATTTCCTACAATGAGCAGTTCTTC
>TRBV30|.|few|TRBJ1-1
CAWSYNRGAFF
TGTGCCTGGAGTTATAATAGGGGAGCTTTCTTT
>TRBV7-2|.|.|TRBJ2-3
CASSSPPGTQYF
TGTGCCAGCAGCTCCCCCCCGGGGACGCAGTATTTT
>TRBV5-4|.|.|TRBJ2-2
CASSLASGRAYSPGSCFF
.
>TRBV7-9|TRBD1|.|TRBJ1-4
CASSSWTGAMVEKLFF
TGTGCCAGCAGCTCCTGGACAGGGGCGATGGTTGAAAAACTGTTTTTT
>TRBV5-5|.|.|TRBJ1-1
CASSFGILNTEAFF
TGTGCCAGCAGCTTCGGGATTTTGAACACTGAAGCTTTCTTT
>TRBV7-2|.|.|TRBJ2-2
CASSLGMGGVLGGELFF
TGTGCCAGCAGCTTGGGGATGGGCGGGGTCCTCGGTGGGGAGCTGTTTTTT
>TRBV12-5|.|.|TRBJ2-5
CASGLTSRETQYF
TGTGCTAGTGGTTTGACGAGTCGGGAGACCCAGTACTTC
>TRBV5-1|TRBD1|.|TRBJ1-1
CASSPTGENTEAFF
TGCGCCAGCAGCCCTACAGGGGAGAACACTGAAGCTTTCTTT
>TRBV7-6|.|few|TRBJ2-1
CASSFVLKSSYNEQFF
TGTGCCAGCAGCTTCGTACTCAAGAGCTCCTACAATGAGCAGTTCTTC
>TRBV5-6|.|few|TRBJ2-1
CASSSVAALGHEQFF
TGTGCCAGCAGCTCTGTAGCGGCACTGGGCCATGAGCAGTTCTTC
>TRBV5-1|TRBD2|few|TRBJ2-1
CASSSTAGVLNNEQFF
TGCGCCAGCAGCTCCACGGCGGGAGTGCTGAACAATGAGCAGTTCTTC
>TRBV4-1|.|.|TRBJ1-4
CASSRFVGASEKLFF
TGCGCCAGCAGCCGTTTTGTGGGGGCCAGTGAAAAACTGTTTTTT
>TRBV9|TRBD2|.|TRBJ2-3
CASSVGQREAITDTQYF
TGTGCCAGCAGCGTAGGTCAGCGGGAGGCCATCACAGATACGCAGTATTTT
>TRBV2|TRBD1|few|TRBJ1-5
CATTGQGREPQHF
TGTGCCACCACTGGACAGGGAAGGGAGCCCCAGCATTTT
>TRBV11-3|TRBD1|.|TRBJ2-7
CASSPDRSSSYEQYF
TGTGCCAGCAGCCCGGACAGGTCTAGCTCCTACGAGCAGTACTTC
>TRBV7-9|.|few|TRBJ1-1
CASRQNGQNTEAFF
TGTGCCAGCAGACAAAACGGACAGAACACTGAAGCTTTCTTT
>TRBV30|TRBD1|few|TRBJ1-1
CAWDRGPNTEAFF
TGTGCCTGGGACAGGGGGCCGAACACTGAAGCTTTCTTT
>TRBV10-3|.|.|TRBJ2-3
CAISVSGVGHSTDTQYF
TGTGCCATCAGTGTATCAGGGGTGGGGCACTCAACAGATACGCAGTATTTT
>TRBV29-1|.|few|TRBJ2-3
CSVGGQVTDTQYF
TGCAGCGTTGGAGGGCAGGTCACAGATACGCAGTATTTT
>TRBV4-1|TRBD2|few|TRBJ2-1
CASSQDRGGKGNEQFF
TGCGCCAGCAGCCAAGATCGCGGGGGGAAGGGGAATGAGCAGTTCTTC
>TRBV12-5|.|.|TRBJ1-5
CASGPTAGYSNQPQHF
TGTGCTAGTGGTCCGACCGCGGGGTATAGCAATCAGCCCCAGCATTTT
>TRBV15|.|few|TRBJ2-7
CATSRDRGEQYF
TGTGCCACCAGCAGAGATCGGGGCGAGCAGTACTTC
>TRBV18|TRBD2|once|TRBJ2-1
CASSKVAGATYNEQFF
TGTGCCAGCTCTAAGGTAGCGGGGGCTACCTACAATGAGCAGTTCTTC